The 9 T cell receptor beta chains below all came from one sample that was sequenced in a study of blood T cell repertoires in COVID-19. Sequenced by immunoSEQ multiplex PCR; TCRdb stores in-frame clones only, minus some. The table lists 200,000 to 250,000 clones, over 80% of them singletons, with 6.8% in the top ten. Sequenced: PBMCs or T cells enriched from blood (not recorded which). The source is a woman aged 40 to 55 who had recovered from COVID-19.

The chain couples TRBV12-3 or TRBV12-4 to TRBJ1-4; TRBD1 aligns across 10 bases. With V trimmed by 6 bases and J by 6 bases, 1 base remained unmatched. This CDR3 has 13 residues. The DNA of the CDR3 is TGTGCCAGCAGGGGACAGGGGTATGAAAAACTGTTTTTT. Translating it yields CASRGQGYEKLFF.

The chain recombines TRBV7-2 with TRBJ1-1, with D perhaps matching TRBD1 (6 bases). The ends were cut back, 2 bases at V and 4 bases at J, with 11 bases in the middle. The germline V gene encodes CDR1 SGHTA and CDR2 FQGNSA. The length of the CDR3 is 14 residues. In DNA, the CDR3 is TGTGCCAGCAGCTTACAGGGGAGGGGCACTGAAGCTTTCTTT. Translating gives CASSLQGRGTEAFF.

The chain links TRBV30 to TRBJ2-3, with 12 bases aligning to TRBD2. The CDR3 has 15 residues. Germline CDR1 is GTSNPN and CDR2 is SVGIG (reference sequence). V trimming: 3 bases; J trimming: 2 bases; junction bases outside the gene matches: 3. The CDR3 loop is CAWRGLAGYTDTQYF. The CDR3 nucleotides read TGTGCCTGGAGAGGACTAGCGGGGTACACAGATACGCAGTATTTT. The entire variable domain, with the rest obtained from reference TRBV30 and TRBJ2-3, is as follows: SQTIHQWPATLVQPVGSPLSLECTVEGTSNPNLYWYRQAAGRGLQLLFYSVGIGQISSEVPQNLSASRPQDRQFILSSKKLLLSDSGFYLCAWRGLAGYTDTQYFGPGTRLTVL.

This chain connects TRBV2 to TRBJ1-2; 7 positions match TRBD1. Germline V gene sequence: CDR1 SNHLY, CDR2 FYNNEI. The CDR3 totals 15 residues. The J segment lost 0 bases and the V segment lost 7 bases, leaving 8 bases of the junction unmatched. The CDR3 DNA reads TGTGCCAGCACGGACAGGTCATTTTCTAACTATGGCTACACCTTC. Its translation: CASTDRSFSNYGYTF.

The chain is built from TRBV12-3 or TRBV12-4 and TRBJ1-5; 7 bases fit TRBD1. The CDR3 is 13 residues long. V gave up 6 bases and J gave up 6 bases; unmatched junction bases: 5. CDR3 in DNA: TGTGCCAGCAGACCGGGACAGAGTCAGCCCCAGCATTTT. Translating it yields CASRPGQSQPQHF.

This chain joins TRBV7-2 and TRBJ2-5, with 7 bases matching TRBD1. V lost 6 bases to trimming and J lost 3 bases; unmatched junction nucleotides: 7. The CDR3 spans 14 residues. CDR1 SGHTA and CDR2 FQGNSA come from the germline V gene. CDR3 nucleotide sequence: TGTGCCAGCAGTAAAGGGGGCGCCGAAGAGACCCAGTACTTC. This encodes CASSKGGAEETQYF.

This clone was recorded once. This sequence joins TRBV10-3 and TRBJ1-2; tentative D call: TRBD1 (6 bases). Trimming shortened V by 2 bases and J by 8 bases, and 15 bases separated the two germline ends. This CDR3 is 14 amino acids long. The germline V gene encodes CDR1 ENHRY and CDR2 SYGVKD. The CDR3 protein is CAISETDRGVGYTF. CDR3 in DNA: TGTGCCATCAGTGAGACGGACAGAGGGGTAGGCTACACCTTC.

The rearrangement uses TRBV29-1 and TRBJ1-4; TRBD1 matches 7 bases. The CDR3 contains 14 residues. Per the germline V gene, CDR1 is SQVTM and CDR2 is ANQGSEA. V shed 6 bases, J shed 10 bases, and the junction held 14 bases outside the gene matches. CDR3 residues: CSVSTGGTERKLFF. CDR3 bases: TGCAGCGTCTCGACGGGGGGGACAGAACGAAAACTGTTTTTT.

The chain joins TRBV30 to TRBJ2-7; perhaps TRBD1 as D (5 bases). The CDR3 is made up of 15 amino acids. Trimming stripped 2 bases from V and 4 bases from J, with 18 bases between. CDR1 GTSNPN and CDR2 SVGIG come from the germline V gene (reference sequence). The CDR3 reads CAWSPQRDRRYEQYF. The CDR3 nucleotides are TGTGCCTGGAGTCCTCAGCGAGACAGACGGTACGAGCAGTACTTC.